These 7 T cell receptor beta chains came from one sample sequenced in a study of shared clonotypes between healthy human individuals. TCRdb keeps only in-frame clones here, not all; method: immunoSEQ multiplex PCR. The table lists 450,000 to 700,000 clones, roughly 96% of them singletons. Naive CD8 cells were CD45RO-negative, positively selected for CCR7, excluding terminally differentiated effector memory CD45RA+ cells. The material sequenced was naive CD8+ T cells sorted from blood. These TCRs come from a woman in her 30s in good health.

The gene calls are TRBV28 and TRBJ2-2, with D possibly TRBD2 on 5 matching bases. From germline, CDR1 is MDHEN and CDR2 SYDVKM. Trimming pared 2 bases from V and 5 bases from J, leaving 9 bases between. The CDR3 runs to 14 residues. The CDR3 region has the DNA TGTGCCAGCAGTTTACGCGGGTGGACCGGGGAGCTGTTTTTT. Encoded protein: CASSLRGWTGELFF.

V usage is TRBV11-1 and J usage is TRBJ2-7; weak D call: TRBD2 (5 bases). V dropped 0 bases and J dropped 7 bases, with 10 bases sitting between them. CDR3 size: 13 residues. Germline V gene sequence: CDR1 SGHAT, CDR2 FQDESV (reference sequence). The CDR3 region is CASSLAVTSEQYF. The CDR3 DNA is TGTGCCAGCAGCTTAGCGGTCACTAGTGAGCAGTACTTC.

The chain uses TRBV29-1 and TRBJ2-1; D gene uncertain. Trimming took off 4 bases at V and 4 bases at J, with 8 bases between the two ends. From germline, CDR1 is SQVTM and CDR2 ANQGSEA. The CDR3 has 12 amino acids. CDR3 coding DNA: TGCAGCGTTGTGGCTGCTTACAATGAGCAGTTCTTC. Protein: CSVVAAYNEQFF.

The chain recombines TRBV27 with TRBJ1-2; D is possibly TRBD1 (5 bases). CDR1 is MNHEY, CDR2 SMNVEV, per germline (reference sequence). This CDR3 comprises 12 residues. Trimming removed 4 bases from V and 4 bases from J, with 7 bases in between. In DNA form, the CDR3 reads TGTGCCAGCAGTTCCGGGGCCTATGGCTACACCTTC. It translates to CASSSGAYGYTF.

On this clone itself: Other DNA sequences in the same sample also yield this CDR3. The chain couples TRBV27 to TRBJ1-5; the D is unclear. Trimming stripped 3 bases from V and 0 bases from J, with 0 bases between. The CDR3 consists of 12 residues. CDR1 and CDR2 from the germline V gene are MNHEY and SMNVEV (reference sequence). CDR3 coding DNA: TGTGCCAGCAGTTTTAGCAATCAGCCCCAGCATTTT. This encodes CASSFSNQPQHF.

This clone was observed a single time. Within the sample, other DNA sequences also encode this same CDR3. V is TRBV28 and J is TRBJ2-7; 9 positions match TRBD2. The CDR3 contains 14 residues. J lost 1 base, V lost 3 bases, and 1 base had no gene match. The germline V gene has CDR1 MDHEN and CDR2 SYDVKM. The CDR3, as DNA: TGTGCCAGCAGTTTTCTAGCGGGGTCCTACGAGCAGTACTTC. Its protein is CASSFLAGSYEQYF.

The V and J genes are TRBV19 and TRBJ2-7, with D possibly matching TRBD2 (6 bases). With 5 bases removed from V and 7 bases from J, the gap between germline ends came to 12 bases. Germline-derived CDR1 and CDR2 are LNHDA and SQIVND (reference sequence). The CDR3 totals 12 residues. The CDR3 DNA is TGTGCCAGTAGTTCAGGGACTGAAGAGCAGTACTTC. Protein sequence: CASSSGTEEQYF.